The clone carrying this T cell receptor (beta chain) was observed a single time. TCRdb's table, derived via immunoSEQ multiplex PCR, lists solely in-frame clones and lacks some. The top ten clones hold roughly 0.13% of a sample with more than 2 million clones, 95% of them seen once. This specimen belongs to a study of shared clonotypes between healthy human individuals. V lost 4 bases and J lost 1, with 5 bases in between. The CDR3 totals 14 residues. CDR1 and CDR2 from the germline V gene are MNHEY and SVGAGI. This TCR was sampled from a man between 18 and 35 years old in good health. Sequencing was performed on naive CD4+ T cells sorted from blood. The subset: CD45RA+ positively selected. V gene TRBV6-5 combines with J gene TRBJ2-6; D gene ambiguous. CDR3 sequence: CASSSLSGANVLTF. CDR3 bases: TGTGCCAGCAGTTCACTATCTGGGGCCAACGTCCTGACTTTC.